This is a list of T cell receptor beta chains from one sample in a study of blood T cell repertoires in COVID-19. Clones were read by immunoSEQ multiplex PCR, and TCRdb kept only the in-frame ones, dropping some. The sample carries about 41,000 clones, approximately 85% recorded once. Material for sequencing was peripheral blood. Receptors originate from a man aged 40-50 years with active or convalescent COVID-19. CDR3s include the opening cysteine and the closing phenylalanine or tryptophan. D genes are given only for firm matches. Size values are once, few and many counts, or a class for expanded clones, and some rows have none.

j_call: TRBJ1-6; clone_size: few; v_call: TRBV7-8; d_call: TRBD1; cdr3_aa: CASSLAVLGTGDSPLHF; cdr3_nt: TGTGCCAGCAGCTTAGCGGTATTGGGAACAGGGGATTCACCCCTCCACTTT
j_call: TRBJ1-2; clone_size: -; v_call: TRBV10-3; d_call: -; cdr3_aa: CAIRGPRDYGYTF; cdr3_nt: TGTGCCATCAGAGGACCGAGGGACTATGGCTACACCTTC
j_call: TRBJ1-1; clone_size: -; v_call: TRBV7-8; d_call: TRBD1; cdr3_aa: CASSYTQGAFTEAFF; cdr3_nt: TGTGCCAGCAGCTATACACAGGGGGCGTTTACTGAAGCTTTCTTT
j_call: TRBJ1-2; clone_size: -; v_call: TRBV4-1; d_call: TRBD1; cdr3_aa: CASSGQGLYGYTF; cdr3_nt: TGCGCCAGCAGCGGACAGGGACTCTATGGCTACACCTTC
j_call: TRBJ1-5; clone_size: -; v_call: TRBV30; d_call: -; cdr3_aa: CAWSYGGEQPQHF; cdr3_nt: TGTGCCTGGAGTTACGGGGGGGAACAGCCCCAGCATTTT
j_call: TRBJ1-2; clone_size: -; v_call: TRBV29-1; d_call: -; cdr3_aa: CSVPGQSGGYTF; cdr3_nt: TGCAGCGTACCAGGACAGAGCGGTGGCTACACCTTC
j_call: TRBJ1-1; clone_size: -; v_call: TRBV28; d_call: -; cdr3_aa: CASRGGSEAFF; cdr3_nt: TGTGCCAGCAGGGGGGGGTCTGAAGCTTTCTTT
j_call: TRBJ1-2; clone_size: few; v_call: TRBV29-1; d_call: -; cdr3_aa: CSVLGAAFSNYGYTF; cdr3_nt: TGCAGCGTCCTTGGGGCAGCTTTTTCTAACTATGGCTACACCTTC
j_call: TRBJ1-1; clone_size: -; v_call: TRBV13; d_call: -; cdr3_aa: CASSLFRVGEAFF; cdr3_nt: TGTGCCAGCAGCCTCTTCAGGGTTGGAGAAGCTTTCTTT
j_call: TRBJ1-2; clone_size: few; v_call: TRBV5-4; d_call: -; cdr3_aa: CASSLDLASNYGYTF; cdr3_nt: TGTGCCAGCAGCTTGGATTTAGCCTCTAACTATGGCTACACCTTC
j_call: TRBJ1-1; clone_size: few; v_call: TRBV5-6; d_call: TRBD1; cdr3_aa: CASSLAGQGVMNTEAFF; cdr3_nt: TGTGCCAGCAGCTTGGCCGGACAGGGGGTAATGAACACTGAAGCTTTCTTT
j_call: TRBJ1-3; clone_size: -; v_call: TRBV5-4; d_call: TRBD1; cdr3_aa: CASSRSTGDSGNTIYF; cdr3_nt: TGTGCCAGCAGCCGTTCAACAGGGGACTCTGGAAACACCATATATTTT
j_call: TRBJ1-1; clone_size: -; v_call: TRBV18; d_call: -; cdr3_aa: CASSPPPLNTEAFF; cdr3_nt: TGTGCCAGCTCACCACCCCCCTTGAACACTGAAGCTTTCTTT
j_call: TRBJ2-2; clone_size: -; v_call: TRBV6-4; d_call: -; cdr3_aa: CASSIFGELFF; cdr3_nt: TGTGCCAGCAGCATTTTCGGGGAGCTGTTTTTT
j_call: TRBJ1-4; clone_size: -; v_call: TRBV28; d_call: TRBD1; cdr3_aa: CASRSYRGKVAEKLFF; cdr3_nt: TGTGCCAGCAGATCCTACAGGGGGAAAGTGGCCGAAAAACTGTTTTTT
j_call: TRBJ1-5; clone_size: -; v_call: TRBV19; d_call: -; cdr3_aa: CASSSAGSNQPQHF; cdr3_nt: TGTGCCAGTAGTAGCGCAGGGAGCAATCAGCCCCAGCATTTT
j_call: TRBJ2-1; clone_size: -; v_call: TRBV3-1/TRBV3-2; d_call: TRBD1; cdr3_aa: CASSHHGQAPGSNEQFF; cdr3_nt: TGTGCCAGCAGCCACCATGGACAGGCACCTGGGAGTAATGAGCAGTTCTTC
j_call: TRBJ2-1; clone_size: -; v_call: TRBV27; d_call: TRBD1; cdr3_aa: CASSSGTGLSYNEQFF; cdr3_nt: TGTGCCAGCAGTTCTGGGACAGGGTTGTCGTACAATGAGCAGTTCTTC
j_call: TRBJ2-7; clone_size: -; v_call: TRBV15; d_call: TRBD1; cdr3_aa: CATSRVAGGNEQYF; cdr3_nt: TGTGCCACCAGCAGAGTGGCAGGGGGCAACGAGCAGTACTTC
j_call: TRBJ2-3; clone_size: -; v_call: TRBV5-5; d_call: TRBD2; cdr3_aa: CASSDAGLAFPDTQYF; cdr3_nt: TGTGCCAGCAGCGACGCTGGACTAGCCTTCCCGGATACGCAGTATTTT
j_call: TRBJ2-7; clone_size: -; v_call: TRBV7-2; d_call: TRBD1; cdr3_aa: CASSSRGTGTYEQYF; cdr3_nt: TGTGCCAGCAGCTCGAGGGGGACAGGGACCTACGAGCAGTACTTC
j_call: TRBJ2-3; clone_size: -; v_call: TRBV6-2/TRBV6-3; d_call: -; cdr3_aa: CASSYVSGSSTDTQYF; cdr3_nt: TGTGCCAGCAGTTATGTTAGCGGCTCTAGCACAGATACGCAGTATTTT
j_call: TRBJ1-3; clone_size: once; v_call: TRBV9; d_call: -; cdr3_aa: CASTGRSGNTIYF; cdr3_nt: TGTGCCAGCACTGGGCGCTCTGGAAACACCATATATTTT
j_call: TRBJ2-3; clone_size: -; v_call: TRBV19; d_call: -; cdr3_aa: CASSPEGGDTQYF; cdr3_nt: TGTGCCAGTAGTCCCGAAGGGGGAGATACGCAGTATTTT
j_call: TRBJ2-7; clone_size: -; v_call: TRBV7-2; d_call: TRBD1; cdr3_aa: CASSATGTVTYEQYF; cdr3_nt: TGTGCCAGCAGCGCGACCGGGACAGTGACCTACGAGCAGTACTTC
j_call: TRBJ1-1; clone_size: -; v_call: TRBV3-1/TRBV3-2; d_call: -; cdr3_aa: CASSTRGGGRTEAFF; cdr3_nt: TGTGCCAGCAGCACTCGGGGGGGTGGGCGCACTGAAGCTTTCTTT
j_call: TRBJ2-5; clone_size: -; v_call: TRBV2; d_call: TRBD1; cdr3_aa: CASSGSLLGQGVKETQYF; cdr3_nt: TGTGCCAGCAGTGGAAGTCTTTTAGGACAGGGGGTGAAAGAGACCCAGTACTTC
j_call: TRBJ1-6; clone_size: -; v_call: TRBV30; d_call: -; cdr3_aa: CAWSLPNSPLHF; cdr3_nt: TGTGCCTGGAGCCTCCCCAATTCACCCCTCCACTTT
j_call: TRBJ2-7; clone_size: -; v_call: TRBV20-1; d_call: -; cdr3_aa: CSAIRSLEQYF; cdr3_nt: TGCAGTGCTATTCGCAGTTTGGAGCAGTACTTC
j_call: TRBJ2-3; clone_size: -; v_call: TRBV7-9; d_call: -; cdr3_aa: CASSKGGTYTDTQYF; cdr3_nt: TGTGCCAGCAGCAAGGGGGGGACCTACACAGATACGCAGTATTTT
j_call: TRBJ2-5; clone_size: -; v_call: TRBV4-2; d_call: TRBD2; cdr3_aa: CASSQGRREGSETQYF; cdr3_nt: TGTGCCAGCAGCCAGGGACGACGGGAGGGATCGGAGACCCAGTACTTC
j_call: TRBJ1-2; clone_size: few; v_call: TRBV6-5; d_call: -; cdr3_aa: CASSPNPDFGYTF; cdr3_nt: TGTGCCAGCAGTCCGAATCCTGACTTTGGCTACACCTTC
j_call: TRBJ2-7; clone_size: -; v_call: TRBV19; d_call: TRBD2; cdr3_aa: CASSTPGSGSSYEQYF; cdr3_nt: TGTGCCAGTAGTACCCCGGGTAGCGGGAGTAGCTACGAGCAGTACTTC
j_call: TRBJ1-2; clone_size: -; v_call: TRBV7-6; d_call: -; cdr3_aa: CASSLAAGGASELYGYTF; cdr3_nt: TGTGCCAGCAGCTTAGCGGCTGGGGGCGCGTCCGAACTTTATGGCTACACCTTC
j_call: TRBJ1-6; clone_size: -; v_call: TRBV5-4; d_call: TRBD1; cdr3_aa: CASSAGQLHNSPLHF; cdr3_nt: TGTGCCAGCAGCGCGGGACAGTTGCATAATTCACCCCTCCACTTT
j_call: TRBJ1-2; clone_size: once; v_call: TRBV24-1; d_call: -; cdr3_aa: CATSGPGAGFYGYTF; cdr3_nt: TGTGCCACCAGTGGCCCTGGTGCGGGTTTCTATGGCTACACCTTC
j_call: TRBJ1-2; clone_size: -; v_call: TRBV19; d_call: -; cdr3_aa: CASSGRGEMGYTF; cdr3_nt: TGTGCCAGTAGTGGTCGGGGGGAGATGGGCTACACCTTC
j_call: TRBJ1-1; clone_size: few; v_call: TRBV11-1; d_call: TRBD1; cdr3_aa: CASSFAGTGGTEAFF; cdr3_nt: TGTGCCAGCAGCTTCGCCGGGACAGGGGGCACTGAAGCTTTCTTT
j_call: TRBJ2-2; clone_size: -; v_call: TRBV6-5; d_call: -; cdr3_aa: CASRTPGGELFF; cdr3_nt: TGTGCCAGCAGGACTCCCGGCGGGGAGCTGTTTTTT
j_call: TRBJ1-2; clone_size: -; v_call: TRBV7-9; d_call: TRBD1; cdr3_aa: CASSLTGGRGYTF; cdr3_nt: TGTGCCAGCAGCTTGACAGGGGGACGTGGCTACACCTTC
j_call: TRBJ2-6; clone_size: once; v_call: TRBV5-4; d_call: -; cdr3_aa: CASSPPGGANVLTF; cdr3_nt: TGTGCCAGCAGCCCTCCAGGTGGGGCCAACGTCCTGACTTTC
j_call: TRBJ1-5; clone_size: -; v_call: TRBV2; d_call: -; cdr3_aa: CAWRGYSNQPQHF; cdr3_nt: TGTGCCTGGAGGGGATATAGCAATCAGCCCCAGCATTTT
j_call: TRBJ2-1; clone_size: -; v_call: TRBV5-1; d_call: TRBD2; cdr3_aa: CASSPGGQTYNEQFF; cdr3_nt: TGCGCCAGCAGTCCGGGGGGGCAGACCTACAATGAGCAGTTCTTC
j_call: TRBJ1-2; clone_size: -; v_call: TRBV6-1; d_call: TRBD1; cdr3_aa: CASSEEGQGPYGYTF; cdr3_nt: TGTGCCAGCAGTGAAGAAGGACAGGGACCATATGGCTACACCTTC
j_call: TRBJ1-5; clone_size: -; v_call: TRBV6-5; d_call: -; cdr3_aa: CASSYGRGNQPQHF; cdr3_nt: TGTGCCAGCAGTTATGGGAGGGGTAATCAGCCCCAGCATTTT
j_call: TRBJ1-5; clone_size: -; v_call: TRBV24-1; d_call: -; cdr3_aa: CATSFLVRSRSYSNQPQHF; cdr3_nt: TGTGCCACCAGTTTCCTTGTGCGGTCTCGATCTTATAGCAATCAGCCCCAGCATTTT
j_call: TRBJ2-5; clone_size: -; v_call: TRBV5-1; d_call: -; cdr3_aa: CASRVGNGVSQETQYF; cdr3_nt: TGCGCCAGCAGAGTTGGCAACGGGGTTAGTCAAGAGACCCAGTACTTC
j_call: TRBJ1-1; clone_size: few; v_call: TRBV6-2/TRBV6-3; d_call: TRBD1; cdr3_aa: CASSPGGLTEAFF; cdr3_nt: TGTGCCAGCAGTCCAGGGGGACTGACTGAAGCTTTCTTT
j_call: TRBJ1-2; clone_size: -; v_call: TRBV6-1; d_call: -; cdr3_aa: CASSERGPNYGYTF; cdr3_nt: TGTGCCAGCAGTGAAAGGGGCCCTAACTATGGCTACACCTTC
j_call: TRBJ1-5; clone_size: -; v_call: TRBV19; d_call: TRBD1; cdr3_aa: CASSITGTGANQPQHF; cdr3_nt: TGTGCCAGTAGTATAACCGGGACAGGGGCCAATCAGCCCCAGCATTTT
j_call: TRBJ2-7; clone_size: -; v_call: TRBV3-1/TRBV3-2; d_call: TRBD2; cdr3_aa: CASILKALAAYEQYF; cdr3_nt: TGTGCCAGCATCCTAAAGGCTCTAGCGGCTTACGAGCAGTACTTC
j_call: TRBJ2-3; clone_size: -; v_call: TRBV4-2; d_call: -; cdr3_aa: CASSPGLASGTDTQYF; cdr3_nt: TGTGCCAGCAGCCCTGGGCTAGCCTCAGGCACAGATACGCAGTATTTT
j_call: TRBJ2-1; clone_size: -; v_call: TRBV20-1; d_call: -; cdr3_aa: CSAGTSYEQFF; cdr3_nt: TGCAGTGCCGGTACTAGTTATGAGCAGTTCTTC
j_call: TRBJ1-1; clone_size: -; v_call: TRBV6-5; d_call: -; cdr3_aa: CASTGWTEAFF; cdr3_nt: TGTGCCAGCACCGGGTGGACTGAAGCTTTCTTT
j_call: TRBJ2-3; clone_size: -; v_call: TRBV6-1; d_call: -; cdr3_aa: CASRERDIRRVTDTQYF; cdr3_nt: TGTGCCAGCAGAGAAAGGGACATAAGGCGGGTCACAGATACGCAGTATTTT
j_call: TRBJ1-1; clone_size: once; v_call: TRBV10-3; d_call: -; cdr3_aa: CAINRETGTEAFF; cdr3_nt: TGTGCCATCAACCGGGAGACCGGCACTGAAGCTTTCTTT
j_call: TRBJ2-2; clone_size: -; v_call: TRBV27; d_call: TRBD2; cdr3_aa: CASRSGRETGELFF; cdr3_nt: TGTGCCAGCAGATCGGGGAGGGAGACCGGGGAGCTGTTTTTT